Shown below are 12 T cell receptor beta chains from a single sample sequenced in a study of shared clonotypes between healthy human individuals. Produced via immunoSEQ multiplex PCR; TCRdb's table is partial and in-frame only. There are about 650,000 clones in the sample; about 95% occur only once, and roughly 0.1% lies in the top ten. Naive CD8 cells, CD45RO-negative and positively selected for CCR7, excluded terminally differentiated effector memory CD45RA+ cells. Sequenced material: naive CD8+ T cells sorted from blood. These receptors were obtained from a woman aged 25 to 39 in good health.

The chain uses TRBV27 and TRBJ1-1; TRBD1 agrees at 8 bases. Germline V gene lookup returns CDR1 MNHEY and CDR2 SMNVEV (reference sequence). CDR3 length: 17 amino acids. V shed 0 bases, J shed 1 base, and the junction held 7 bases outside the gene matches. CDR3 sequence (DNA): TGTGCCAGCAGTTTATCAGCGCCCGGGACAGGGAACACTGAAGCTTTCTTT. Encoded protein: CASSLSAPGTGNTEAFF.

The rearrangement joins TRBV7-9 to TRBJ2-5; D uncertain. CDR3 length: 12 residues. CDR1 is SEHNR and CDR2 is FQNEAQ in the germline V gene (reference sequence). The ends were cut back, 4 bases at V and 3 bases at J, with 6 bases in the middle. The CDR3 loop is CASSWTEETQYF. As DNA, the CDR3 is TGTGCCAGCAGCTGGACGGAAGAGACCCAGTACTTC.

V is TRBV28 and J is TRBJ2-6; weak D call: TRBD2 (5 bases). Germline V gene lookup returns CDR1 MDHEN and CDR2 SYDVKM. CDR3 length: 18 amino acids. Trimming shortened V by 2 bases and J by 0 bases, and 14 bases separated the two germline ends. The CDR3 nucleotides are TGTGCCAGCAGTTTAGAGACTACGGCCAGCTCTGGGGCCAACGTCCTGACTTTC. Translation: CASSLETTASSGANVLTF.

In its sample, this clone was seen once. V is TRBV7-9 and J is TRBJ2-7; the D gene is possibly TRBD2 (5 bases). CDR1 is SEHNR and CDR2 is FQNEAQ in the germline V gene (reference sequence). This CDR3 is 13 amino acids long. V was cut by 4 bases and J by 1 base, with 8 bases left in between. The CDR3 nucleotides are TGTGCCAGCAGCTCAGCGGATTCCTACGAGCAGTACTTC. Translating gives CASSSADSYEQYF.

This clone occurred a few times. The rearrangement links TRBV6-5 to TRBJ1-5; D not certain. The germline V and J ends were trimmed by 8 bases and 7 bases, with 15 bases remaining between them. Germline CDR1 is MNHEY and CDR2 is SVGAGI. There are 13 residues in the CDR3. The DNA for the CDR3 is TGTGCCAGCTCCATGGCGGGTGGACAGCCCCAGCATTTT. Amino acid sequence: CASSMAGGQPQHF.

This clone appeared a single time. The rearrangement joins TRBV9 to TRBJ2-3, with D unclear. Trimming removed 4 bases at V and 6 bases at J, with 9 bases between. This CDR3 contains 12 residues. Germline CDR1 SGDLS, CDR2 YYNGEE. The CDR3: CASSKPRDTQYF. The DNA for the CDR3 is TGTGCCAGCAGCAAACCTAGGGATACGCAGTATTTT.

The rearrangement links TRBV9 to TRBJ2-3; possible D gene TRBD1, 5 bases. The germline V and J ends were trimmed by 0 bases and 4 bases, with 15 bases remaining between them. Germline CDR1 is SGDLS and CDR2 is YYNGEE. CDR3 size: 16 residues. The CDR3 DNA is TGTGCCAGCAGCGTAGCAGGGTATGATGGCGCAGATACGCAGTATTTT. This gives the protein CASSVAGYDGADTQYF.

The chain couples TRBV29-1 to TRBJ2-2, with D possibly matching TRBD2 (6 bases). Germline V lookup: CDR1 SQVTM, CDR2 ANQGSEA. The V and J ends lost 6 bases and 0 bases respectively, with 11 bases between them. The CDR3 has 14 amino acids. CDR3 bases: TGCAGCGTGACCGGGACTCCGAACACCGGGGAGCTGTTTTTT. Protein sequence: CSVTGTPNTGELFF.

A few counts support this clone. The chain is built from TRBV9 and TRBJ2-1, with TRBD2 as a possible D gene (5 bases). The CDR3 sequence is 15 residues long. Germline CDR1 is SGDLS and CDR2 is YYNGEE. V lost 0 bases to trimming and J lost 6 bases, with 13 bases between them. CDR3 region: CASSVGKHRGNEQFF. Written as DNA, the CDR3 is TGTGCCAGCAGCGTAGGGAAACATCGGGGCAATGAGCAGTTCTTC.

The chain has TRBV29-1 and TRBJ2-6, with a possible D match to TRBD2 (6 bases). V was pared by 4 bases and J by 2 bases, with 12 bases between. The germline V gene encodes CDR1 SQVTM and CDR2 ANQGSEA. The CDR3 sequence is 15 residues long. CDR3: CSVVWGGTGANVLTF. CDR3 DNA: TGCAGCGTTGTTTGGGGCGGGACTGGGGCCAACGTCCTGACTTTC.

This clone was seen a single time. The chain links TRBV6-1 to TRBJ1-3; 7 bases fit TRBD1. Losses at the gene ends were 6 bases for V and 1 base for J; bases not matched to a gene: 3. This CDR3 is built from 14 residues. CDR1 and CDR2 from the germline V gene are MNHNS and SASEGT. The CDR3 sequence: CASSTTGSGNTIYF. The DNA for the CDR3 is TGTGCCAGCAGCACGACAGGGTCTGGAAACACCATATATTTT.

This chain uses TRBV6-6 with TRBJ2-2; 9 bases agree with TRBD1. The J segment lost 6 bases and the V segment lost 10 bases, leaving 3 bases of the junction unmatched. The CDR3 has 12 amino acids. Looked up from germline, CDR1 is MNHNY and CDR2 is SVGAGI (reference sequence). Here the CDR3 reads CAIRTGAGELFF. CDR3 nucleotides: TGTGCCATCAGGACAGGGGCCGGGGAGCTGTTTTTT.